The T cell receptor beta chain under discussion was sequenced for a study of blood T cell repertoires in COVID-19 (dated by TCRdb to the early 2020s). Context from the whole study: Collaborator samples came from the United States, Italy and Spain and covered acute and convalescent phases of COVID-19. The material from the prospective study consisted of cDNA or gDNA derived from T cells, B-cell-depleted T cells, or PBMCs. Subjects who had been exposed to COVID-19, were actively infected with it, or had recovered from it provided the deeply sampled blood TCRbeta repertoires that made up the dataset. The samples were drawn from the first 160 participants of the ongoing ImmuneRACE study and from 1,254 subjects provided by 6 global collaborators. The sample metadata nearly always contained a de-identified subject ID, COVID-19 status, age in years and sex. Where available, HLA class I and class II types were taken from metadata supplied by the sample provider and were not determined by assay-based typing. The repertoires were released in a freely available public database intended as a resource for research on the immune response to SARS-CoV-2. Beyond this particular receptor, the publication reports: How much clinical and demographic metadata was included differed by source and by participant, and the metadata was provided uncurated.

Collaborating institutions collected whole blood in K2EDTA tubes following their own protocols. For TCRbeta analysis, collaborator samples were shipped as frozen whole blood, as isolated PBMCs, or as DNA extracted from either sample type. Points on this clone: Its antigen target is currently unknown. Within one base of it there is no much larger clone, and no base qualities were kept.

Measured from the cysteine to the phenylalanine, the CDR3 is 15 residues long. Solely the CDR3 DNA is kept, with 45 bases framed from the first base. The germline V gene encodes CDR1 SGHTA and CDR2 FQGNSA. The V end gives up 5 bases and the J end 4 bases, leaving 1 base in the junction not matched to a gene. TCRbeta CDR3 regions were amplified from genomic DNA by means of the immunoSEQ Assay, a bias-controlled multiplex PCR. Per the authors' processing: The number of nucleated cells in each sample was estimated by amplification of reference gene primers within the assay. To quantify the absolute abundance of each unique TCRbeta CDR3 rearrangement, sequence reads were collapsed and filtered. For each sample, productive Simpson clonality was calculated as the square root of Simpson's diversity index across productive rearrangements. The table comes from immuneACCESS by way of TCRdb, which keeps in-frame sequences with V and J called. Part of the clones is missing from these tables; in studies checked, under half for an unresolved V gene and the rest for unknown reasons. V and J calls and clone size are given by that table; D and trimming were obtained from the DNA. The sample table contains some 180,000 clones; only one count was recorded for about 75% of them. About 9% of the sample belongs to the ten largest clones.

The source of this sequence is a woman aged 45-65 years with active or convalescent COVID-19. The sequencing sample was made of peripheral blood. The chain was built from TRBV7-2 and TRBJ1-6; 11 of the junction bases match TRBD1. The DNA is TGTGCCAGCAGCCGGGACAGGGGGTATAATTCACCCCTCCACTTT. This gives the protein CASSRDRGYNSPLHF.